This T cell receptor (beta chain) derives from a study of identical twins. Study results and limitations: High-abundance cord blood beta clonotypes had fewer insertions; memory repertoires showed none.

TCRdb re-called the 5' RACE reads with MiXCR, one entry per CDR3 protein. The table records more than 400,000 distinct CDR3 sequences, 13% to 15% of them present only once. This clonotype has just a few counts. Its cognate antigen is unknown. This same sample was also part of a study on yellow fever vaccine responses in identical twins.

This receptor was obtained from a woman between 18 and 29 years old in good health. The sample was CD4+ T cells sorted from blood.

CDR3 sequence reads: CASSLEGREYYNEQFF. The CDR3 DNA sequence: TGTGCCAGCAGCTTAGAGGGGCGGGAGTACTACAATGAGCAGTTCTTC. This rearrangement joins TRBV7-8 to TRBJ2-1; 7 bases agree with TRBD2. The V gene end was trimmed by 1 base and the J gene end by 3 bases; junction bases not matched to a gene: 6. Germline CDR1 and CDR2: SGHVS and FQNEAQ. The CDR3 runs to 16 residues. The complete variable domain, with remaining parts taken from reference TRBV7-8 and TRBJ2-1, reads GAGVSQSPRYKVAKRGQDVALRCDPISGHVSLFWYQQALGQGPEFLTYFQNEAQLDKSGLPSDRFFAERPEGSVSTLKIQRTQQEDSAVYLCASSLEGREYYNEQFFGPGTRLTVL.